This TCR beta chain was documented in a study of blood T cell repertoires in COVID-19. At the level of the study: The study drew acute and convalescent COVID-19 samples from the United States, Italy and Spain. T cells, B-cell-depleted T cells, or PBMCs provided the cDNA or gDNA that served as material.

CDR3 length: 17 amino acids. V lost 3 bases and J lost 2, with 14 bases in between. Germline-derived CDR1 and CDR2 are SNHLY and FYNNEI. How the authors handled the data: Reference gene primer amplification in the assay estimated nucleated cell counts. Data came from immunoSEQ multiplex PCR; TCRdb stores just in-frame clones and leaves some out. That table gives V, J and clone size, and the DNA gave D and trimming. The sample yields some 80,000 clones, roughly 87% seen once. V gene TRBV2 combines with J gene TRBJ2-6; a possible D gene is TRBD2 (5 bases). Sequences were obtained from peripheral blood. The TCR originated in a woman aged 45 to 65 with active or convalescent COVID-19. CDR3 in DNA: TGTGCCAGCAGTGACCAACCCGTCGGGACTGGGGCCAACGTCCTGACTTTC. Its translation: CASSDQPVGTGANVLTF. Based on the CDR3 plus reference TRBV2 and TRBJ2-6, the full variable domain is EPEVTQTPSHQVTQMGQEVILRCVPISNHLYFYWYRQILGQKVEFLVSFYNNEISEKSEIFDDQFSVERPDGSNFTLKIRSTKLEDSAMYFCASSDQPVGTGANVLTFGAGSRLTVL.